The 6 T cell receptor beta chains below come from one sample, sequenced in a study of monozygotic twins with cystic fibrosis. Method: immunoSEQ multiplex PCR; TCRdb's copy keeps in-frame clones and lacks some. In the table there are under 20,000 clones, about 97% of which are singletons. The sequencing sample was made of blood. These receptors originate from a young woman with cystic fibrosis.

The chain couples TRBV12-5 to TRBJ1-1, with TRBD1 as a possible D gene (5 bases). This CDR3 region has 16 residues. Germline assignment: CDR1 LGHNT and CDR2 FRNRAP. V lost 2 bases to trimming and J lost 7 bases, with 20 bases between them. DNA of the CDR3: TGTGCTAGTGGTTTGACCCGAACAGTTGCGGACATTGAAGCTTTCTTT. Residues: CASGLTRTVADIEAFF.

The V and J genes are TRBV10-2 and TRBJ2-1; D unresolved. Germline CDR1 and CDR2: WSHSY and SAAADI. CDR3 length equals 12 residues. V gave up 6 bases and J gave up 6 bases, with 9 bases separating them. CDR3 in DNA: TGCGCCAGCAGGACCCCCGGCAATGAGCAGTTCTTC. Amino acids: CASRTPGNEQFF.

This chain links TRBV9 with TRBJ2-3, with D perhaps given as TRBD1 or TRBD2 (5 bases each). Germline loops: CDR1 SGDLS, CDR2 YYNGEE. This CDR3 contains 16 residues. The germline V and J ends were trimmed by 3 bases and 6 bases, with 20 bases remaining between them. The DNA for the CDR3 is TGTGCCAGCAGCGGGTCCCCCGTGGCATGGGGGGATACGCAGTATTTT. Translated, it gives CASSGSPVAWGDTQYF.

The chain carries TRBV6-6 and TRBJ2-5; 8 positions match TRBD2. This CDR3 spans 13 amino acids. Germline trimming cut 11 bases from V and 3 bases from J; bases unmatched to any gene: 8. The germline V gene has CDR1 MNHNY and CDR2 SVGAGI (reference sequence). The DNA of the CDR3 is TGTGCCGCCGAGATGCGGGGGGAAGAGACCCAGTACTTC. It yields the protein CAAEMRGEETQYF.

With respect to this clone: Compared with germline, one end of the junction differs, possibly owing to a read error. The chain joins TRBV6-4 to TRBJ2-1; D uncertain. The germline V gene encodes CDR1 MRHNA and CDR2 SNTAGT. This CDR3 region has 13 residues. The CDR3 loop reads CASSSDSFNEQFF. The DNA of the CDR3 is TGTGCCAGCAGTTCCGACTCCTTCAATGAGCAGTTCTTC.

The chain links TRBV11-2 to TRBJ2-3; a possible D gene is TRBD2 (6 bases). The CDR3 has 14 residues. Germline V CDR1 and CDR2: SGHAT, FQNNGV. With 4 bases removed from V and 6 bases from J, the gap between germline ends came to 14 bases. The CDR3 here is CASSSTSSGDTQYF. CDR3 coding DNA: TGTGCCAGCAGCTCTACAAGTAGCGGCGATACGCAGTATTTT.